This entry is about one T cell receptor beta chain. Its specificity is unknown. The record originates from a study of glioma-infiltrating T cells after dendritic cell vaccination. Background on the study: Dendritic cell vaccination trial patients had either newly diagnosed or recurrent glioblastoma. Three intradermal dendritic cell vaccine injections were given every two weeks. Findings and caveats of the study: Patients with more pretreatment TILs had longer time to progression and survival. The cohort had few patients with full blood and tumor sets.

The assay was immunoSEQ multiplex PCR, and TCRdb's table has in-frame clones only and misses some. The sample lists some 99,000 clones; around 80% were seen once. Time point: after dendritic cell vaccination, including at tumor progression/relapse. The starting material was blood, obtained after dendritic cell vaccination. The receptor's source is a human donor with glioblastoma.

The CDR3 DNA reads as TGTGCCAGCACGGACTGGACGAACACCGGGGAGCTGTTTTTT. This translates into CASTDWTNTGELFF. This chain uses TRBV19 with TRBJ2-2, with a possible D match to TRBD2 (5 bases). The CDR3 covers 14 residues. Germline-derived CDR1 and CDR2 are LNHDA and SQIVND (reference sequence). V was clipped by 9 bases and J by 0 bases, with 11 bases between them. Variable domain in full (rest from reference TRBV19 and TRBJ2-2): DGGITQSPKYLFRKEGQNVTLSCEQNLNHDAMYWYRQDPGQGLRLIYYSQIVNDFQKGDIAEGYSVSREKKESFPLTVTSAQKNPTAFYLCASTDWTNTGELFFGEGSRLTVL.